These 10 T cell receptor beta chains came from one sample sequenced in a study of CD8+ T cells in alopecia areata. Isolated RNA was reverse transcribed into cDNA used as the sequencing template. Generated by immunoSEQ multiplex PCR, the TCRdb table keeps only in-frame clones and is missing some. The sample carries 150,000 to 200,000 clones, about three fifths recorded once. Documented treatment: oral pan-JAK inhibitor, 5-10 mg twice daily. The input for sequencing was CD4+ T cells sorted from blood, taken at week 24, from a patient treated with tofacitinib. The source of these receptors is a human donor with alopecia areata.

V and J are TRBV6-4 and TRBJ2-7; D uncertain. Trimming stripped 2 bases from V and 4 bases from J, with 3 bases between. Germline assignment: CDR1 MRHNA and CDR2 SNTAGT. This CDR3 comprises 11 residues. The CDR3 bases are TGTGCCAGCAGTGACCCATACGAGCAGTACTTC. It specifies CASSDPYEQYF.

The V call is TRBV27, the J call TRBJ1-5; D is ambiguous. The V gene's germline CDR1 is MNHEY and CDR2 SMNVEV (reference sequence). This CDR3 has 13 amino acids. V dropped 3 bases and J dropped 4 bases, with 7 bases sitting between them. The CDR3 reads CASSFGPNQPQHF. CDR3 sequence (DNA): TGTGCCAGCAGTTTCGGGCCTAATCAGCCCCAGCATTTT.

CDR3 nucleotides: TGCGCCAGCAGACCTCAGACAGGGACTAATGAAAAACTGTTTTTT. Its protein product is CASRPQTGTNEKLFF. The chain joins TRBV5-1 to TRBJ1-4; 7 bases are shared with TRBD1. Looked up from germline, CDR1 is SGHRS and CDR2 is YFSETQ. The CDR3 runs to 15 residues. The J segment lost 2 bases and the V segment lost 5 bases, leaving 6 bases of the junction unmatched.

The DNA for the CDR3 is TGTGCCAGCAGCATGACCGGGACTAGCGGCAACAATGAGCAGTTCTTC. Protein: CASSMTGTSGNNEQFF. V gene TRBV2 combines with J gene TRBJ2-1; 11 nucleotides agree with TRBD2. V was clipped by 6 bases and J by 5 bases; unmatched bases: 9. CDR1 SNHLY and CDR2 FYNNEI come from the germline V gene. The CDR3 totals 16 residues.

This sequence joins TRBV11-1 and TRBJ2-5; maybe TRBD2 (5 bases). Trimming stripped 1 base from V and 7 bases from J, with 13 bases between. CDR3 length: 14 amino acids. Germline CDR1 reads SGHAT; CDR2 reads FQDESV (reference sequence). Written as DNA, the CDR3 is TGTGCCAGCAGCTTAGATGTCCTAGCAAGGACCCAGTACTTC. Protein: CASSLDVLARTQYF.

The DNA for the CDR3 is TGCGCCAGCAGCCCTGGCGGAGCCAGGAGCTCCTACGAGCAGTACTTC. Protein: CASSPGGARSSYEQYF. The rearrangement links TRBV5-1 to TRBJ2-7; D gene ambiguous. The CDR3 runs to 16 residues. Germline CDR1 SGHRS, CDR2 YFSETQ. Trimming cost V 4 bases and J 0 bases, with 17 bases left between them. The variable domain in full, with the rest retrieved from reference TRBV5-1 and TRBJ2-7, is KAGVTQTPRYLIKTRGQQVTLSCSPISGHRSVSWYQQTPGQGLQFLFEYFSETQRNKGNFPGRFSGRQFSNSRSEMNVSTLELGDSALYLCASSPGGARSSYEQYFGPGTRLTVT.

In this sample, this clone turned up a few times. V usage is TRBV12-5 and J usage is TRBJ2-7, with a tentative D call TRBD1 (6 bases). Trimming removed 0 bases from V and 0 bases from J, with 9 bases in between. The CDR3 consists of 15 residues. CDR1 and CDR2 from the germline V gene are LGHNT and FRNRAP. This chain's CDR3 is CASGLVQGSSYEQYF. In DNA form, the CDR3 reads TGTGCTAGTGGTTTGGTACAGGGTAGCTCCTACGAGCAGTACTTC.

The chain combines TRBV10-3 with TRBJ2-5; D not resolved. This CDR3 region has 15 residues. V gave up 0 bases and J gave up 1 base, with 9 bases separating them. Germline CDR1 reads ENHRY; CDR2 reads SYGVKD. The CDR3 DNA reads TGTGCCATCAGTGAGTCGAAGACGGTCCAAGAGACCCAGTACTTC. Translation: CAISESKTVQETQYF.

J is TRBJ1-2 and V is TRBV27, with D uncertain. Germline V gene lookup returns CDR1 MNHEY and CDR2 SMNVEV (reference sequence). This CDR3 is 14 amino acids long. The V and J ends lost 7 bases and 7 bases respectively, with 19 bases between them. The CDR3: CASMLFVGSGGYTF. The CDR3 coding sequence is TGTGCCAGCATGCTATTCGTGGGAAGTGGTGGCTACACCTTC.

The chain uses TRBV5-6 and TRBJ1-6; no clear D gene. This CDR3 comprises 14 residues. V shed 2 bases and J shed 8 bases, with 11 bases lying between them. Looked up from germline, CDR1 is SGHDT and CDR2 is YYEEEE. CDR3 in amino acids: CASSFRDPDSPLHF. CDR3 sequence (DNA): TGTGCCAGCAGCTTTAGAGACCCTGATTCACCCCTCCACTTT.